A selection of T cell receptor beta chains follows, all from one sample in a study of Ad26.COV2.S vaccination and SARS-CoV-2 variants. Clones were sequenced by immunoSEQ multiplex PCR, and TCRdb holds only the in-frame ones, with some missing. The sample has about 350,000 clones, around 92% seen once. The specimen comprised peripheral blood, sampled after recovery from COVID-19. These receptors were obtained from a human donor who had recovered from COVID-19. CDR3s include the opening cysteine and the closing phenylalanine or tryptophan. A D gene is named only where the DNA matches it firmly. Size values are once, few and many counts, or a class for expanded clones, and some rows have none.

>TRBV19|-|once|TRBJ1-3
TGTGCCAGTAGTATGCAATCGCTCGGAAACACCATATATTTT
CASSMQSLGNTIYF
>TRBV3-1/TRBV3-2|TRBD1|once|TRBJ1-2
TGTGCCAGCAGCCTTAGCGCCGAGGGGCAGGGGGCGAGTTACACCTTC
CASSLSAEGQGASYTF
>TRBV3-1/TRBV3-2|-|-|TRBJ1-2
TGTGCCAGCAGCCAAGTGTATGGCTACACCTTC
CASSQVYGYTF
>TRBV5-5|-|-|TRBJ2-7
TGTGCCAGCAGCTTGTATGGTGGGGAGCAGTACTTC
CASSLYGGEQYF
>TRBV7-2|-|once|TRBJ2-7
TGTGCCAGCAGCTTAGTGGAGGGGAACTACGAGCAGTACTTC
CASSLVEGNYEQYF
>TRBV7-6|-|-|TRBJ2-3
TGTGCCAGCAGCTTTAGTACAGGTGGCACAGATACGCAGTATTTT
CASSFSTGGTDTQYF
>TRBV19|-|-|TRBJ1-4
TGTGCCAGTAGTATATCAGGGATTGATACTAATGAAAAACTGTTTTTT
CASSISGIDTNEKLFF
>TRBV25-1|TRBD1|-|TRBJ1-1
TGTGCCAGCAGTGAATGGGAGACAGGGTTCACTGAAGCTTTCTTT
CASSEWETGFTEAFF
>TRBV4-1|TRBD1|-|TRBJ1-5
TGCGCCAGCAGCCAAGGGGCAGGGGGCCGGCAGCCCCAGCATTTT
CASSQGAGGRQPQHF
>TRBV5-1|-|once|TRBJ2-7
TGCGCCAGCAGTGGTTTCGGGGCTCTTTACTACGAGCAGTACTTC
CASSGFGALYYEQYF
>TRBV29-1|-|-|TRBJ2-3
TGCAGCGTTGAGTTAGGGATAGATACGCAGTATTTT
CSVELGIDTQYF
>TRBV3-1/TRBV3-2|-|-|TRBJ1-2
TGTGCCAGCAGCCAAAACTCAGGCCGCTATGGCTACACCTTC
CASSQNSGRYGYTF
>TRBV5-5|TRBD1|-|TRBJ2-3
TGTGCCAGCAGATCTGGTCCCGGGACAGGGGGCACTCAGGCAGATACGCAGTATTTT
CASRSGPGTGGTQADTQYF
>TRBV14|-|-|TRBJ2-5
TGTGCCAGCAGCCTGATACGGGGGCGCGGAGAGACCCAGTACTTC
CASSLIRGRGETQYF
>TRBV15|TRBD1|-|TRBJ2-2
TGTGCCACCATAAGGGACAGGGCCCCCGGGGAGCTGTTTTTT
CATIRDRAPGELFF
>TRBV12-3/TRBV12-4|-|-|TRBJ2-1
TGTGCCAGCAATATACAGGGTCCCAATGAGCAGTTCTTC
CASNIQGPNEQFF
>TRBV12-5|-|-|TRBJ1-5
TGTGCTAGTGGCTTGGGGGGAGGGCAGCCCCAGCATTTT
CASGLGGGQPQHF
>TRBV9|TRBD1|-|TRBJ1-4
TGTGCCAGCAGCGTATACAAGGGACAGGGGGGCGAAAAACTGTTTTTT
CASSVYKGQGGEKLFF
>TRBV19|-|-|TRBJ2-2
TGTGCCAGTAGTATTTCACGAACGCATAACACCGGGGAGCTGTTTTTT
CASSISRTHNTGELFF
>TRBV13|-|-|TRBJ1-2
TGTGCCAGCAGCTTAGCCTCGCGCGGCTACACCTTC
CASSLASRGYTF
>TRBV7-2|-|-|TRBJ2-5
TGTGCCAGCAGCTTAGAAGGGGGAAAGAGGGAGACCCAGTACTTC
CASSLEGGKRETQYF
>TRBV6-5|-|-|TRBJ2-7
TGTGCCAGCAGTTACCAGGTTCAGGGACCCTCCGAGCAGTACTTC
CASSYQVQGPSEQYF
>TRBV11-3|TRBD2|-|TRBJ2-1
TGTGCCAGCAGGAGGACAGCGGGGGACGATGAGCAGTTCTTC
CASRRTAGDDEQFF
>TRBV5-1|TRBD1|-|TRBJ2-2
TGCGCCAGCAGCAGGACAGGGGGCAACACCGGGGAGCTGTTTTTT
CASSRTGGNTGELFF
>TRBV20-1|-|-|TRBJ1-2
TGCAGTGCTAGTCGTGGCAGGGGATACACCTTC
CSASRGRGYTF
>TRBV19|-|-|TRBJ2-4
TGTGCCAGTAGTCTCCCAGTGATTTCCACAGGGGGGGAAAACATTCAGTACTTC
CASSLPVISTGGENIQYF
>TRBV9|-|-|TRBJ2-1
TGTGCCAGCAGCTTAGCGGTTAGGAACAATGAGCAGTTCTTC
CASSLAVRNNEQFF
>TRBV5-6|TRBD1|-|TRBJ1-6
TGTGCCAGCAGCTTGGGACAGGGGAACTCACCCCTCCACTTT
CASSLGQGNSPLHF
>TRBV29-1|TRBD2|-|TRBJ2-7
TGCAGCGTTGACCTGGGGGGGAACGAGCAGTACTTC
CSVDLGGNEQYF
>TRBV29-1|-|-|TRBJ2-7
TGCAGCGTTGTTGGACGGACCTACGAGCAGTACTTC
CSVVGRTYEQYF
>TRBV11-3|-|-|TRBJ1-3
TGTGCCAGCAGCTCTCGGTCCGGGGACACCATATATTTT
CASSSRSGDTIYF
>TRBV5-1|-|-|TRBJ2-5
TGCGCCAGCAGCTTGGCCGAGGGTACCCCAGAGACCCAGTACTTC
CASSLAEGTPETQYF
>TRBV9|-|-|TRBJ1-3
TGTGCCAGCAGCGTAGGGGCGGCGGATGGAAACACCATATATTTT
CASSVGAADGNTIYF
>TRBV2|-|-|TRBJ1-5
TGTGCCAGCAGTGAATTAATGGGGGAAGGGCCCCAGCATTTT
CASSELMGEGPQHF
>TRBV6-5|TRBD1|once|TRBJ1-1
TGTGCCAGCAGCAATCTACAGGGGGCCGCTGAAGCTTTCTTT
CASSNLQGAAEAFF
>TRBV6-4|TRBD1|-|TRBJ2-2
TGTGCCAGCAGTGCGCGAGGACAGGGGCGTACCCCCTTTTACACCGGGGAGCTGTTTTTT
CASSARGQGRTPFYTGELFF
>TRBV3-1/TRBV3-2|-|-|TRBJ2-5
TGTGCCAGCAGACGAGTCAGGGCCGCGTACCAAGAGACCCAGTACTTC
CASRRVRAAYQETQYF
>TRBV5-1|-|-|TRBJ1-1
TGCGCCAGCAGCTTACAGTCCACGAACACTGAAGCTTTCTTT
CASSLQSTNTEAFF
>TRBV28|-|once|TRBJ1-2
TGTGCCAGCAGTTTATCTCCAACTAACTATGGCTACACCTTC
CASSLSPTNYGYTF
>TRBV3-1/TRBV3-2|TRBD2|-|TRBJ2-3
TGTGCCAGCAGCGAGGAGCGGGGGGGACTTATAGATACGCAGTATTTT
CASSEERGGLIDTQYF
>TRBV27|-|-|TRBJ2-7
TGTGCCAGCAGTTTTACTGCCACCGGGCAGCTCACCTCCTACGAGCAGTACTTC
CASSFTATGQLTSYEQYF
>TRBV5-1|-|-|TRBJ2-3
TGCGCCAGCAGCTTGATAGAAAGCACAGATACGCAGTATTTT
CASSLIESTDTQYF
>TRBV9|-|-|TRBJ1-2
TGTGCCAGCAGCGTGGGGGGATTAGGCTATGGCTACACCTTC
CASSVGGLGYGYTF
>TRBV24-1|-|once|TRBJ2-5
TGTGCCACCAGTGATGGGCAACAAGAGACCCAGTACTTC
CATSDGQQETQYF
>TRBV19|TRBD1|-|TRBJ2-5
TGTGCCAGTAGTGGGGACAGGGGGCGAGAGACCCAGTACTTC
CASSGDRGRETQYF
>TRBV18|-|-|TRBJ2-7
TGTGCCAGCTCACCACAGGGACACCTGAACGAGCAGTACTTC
CASSPQGHLNEQYF
>TRBV7-9|TRBD1|-|TRBJ2-5
TGTGCCAGCAGCGCAACCGGGACAGGGTTTCAAGAGACCCAGTACTTC
CASSATGTGFQETQYF
>TRBV27|TRBD1|-|TRBJ1-1
TGTGCCAGCAGTTCACCGACAGGGCGCGCTGAAGCTTTCTTT
CASSSPTGRAEAFF
>TRBV11-2|-|-|TRBJ2-2
TGTGCCAGCAGCCAGGCGGCGGGCGGCACCGGGGAGCTGTTTTTT
CASSQAAGGTGELFF
>TRBV28|-|few|TRBJ1-2
TGTGCCAGCAGTTTAAGGGGCCAGGGCCAGTATGGCTACACCTTC
CASSLRGQGQYGYTF
>TRBV3-1/TRBV3-2|-|-|TRBJ1-2
TGTGCCAGCAGCCTTGAGGGATATAACTATGGCTACACCTTC
CASSLEGYNYGYTF
>TRBV6-5|-|-|TRBJ2-7
TGTGCCAGCAGTCCCAAGGTCGGCGAGCAGTACTTC
CASSPKVGEQYF
>TRBV5-1|-|-|TRBJ2-7
TGCGCCAGCAGCTTGGCTCAGGGTGGTAACGAGCAGTACTTC
CASSLAQGGNEQYF
>TRBV5-6|TRBD1|-|TRBJ2-3
TGTGCCAGCAGCTTGACAGGCAGGGGGCAAGATACGCAGTATTTT
CASSLTGRGQDTQYF
>TRBV7-6|TRBD1|-|TRBJ1-4
TGTGCCAGCAGCGCCTCCGACAGGGGGCGTGATGAAAAACTGTTTTTT
CASSASDRGRDEKLFF
>TRBV9|-|once|TRBJ1-4
TGTGCCAGCAGCGCTAGGGATGGAGATGAAAAACTGTTTTTT
CASSARDGDEKLFF
>TRBV7-2|-|-|TRBJ2-7
TGTGCCAGCAGCTTAGGGTGGGGGAGCTCCTACGAGCAGTACTTC
CASSLGWGSSYEQYF